The present T cell receptor (beta chain) was sequenced within a study of shared clonotypes between healthy human individuals (TCRdb year 2020). Broadly, across the study: The cohort comprised two women and three men aged 18 to 49 years. Per donor, three plates each were used for CD4 naive and CD4 memory, two for CD8 naive, and one for CD8 memory. The study deeply sequenced blood TCR repertoires of several healthy adults to estimate repertoire size and the extent of clonotype sharing between individuals. Libraries were prepared and TCR repertoires were sequenced by different laboratories using diverse techniques, in order to increase sequencing depth and limit assay-specific biases. Between about 0.8 and 9 billion PBMCs per donor were obtained by leukapheresis.

The paper as a whole reports these results and caveats: Rarefaction of sorted-subset datasets indicated incomplete sequencing despite the large sequencing depth. Pairwise subsampling indicated that sequencing depth was expected to affect the degree of clonotype sharing among donors. Clonotypes shared by all four sorted-subset donors showed higher generation probabilities than non-shared clonotypes. Naive subsets generally had larger estimated clonotype richness than memory subsets did. Sampling was restricted to blood, and TCR repertoires in tissue are likely to differ from TCR repertoires in blood. When several donors were compared, the shared fraction of clonotypes was about 5% for naive CD4, approximately 3.3% for naive CD8, 2% to 2.5% for memory CD4, and approximately 0.4% for memory CD8. Because the study included a small number of donors, the genetic and exposure-history diversity represented was limited.

V ends up 7 bases short and J 3 bases short, with an unmatched junction base count of 15. The CDR1 and CDR2 encoded by the germline V gene are MDHEN and SYDVKM. The CDR3 has 16 amino acids, counting the end cysteine and phenylalanine. Solely the CDR3 DNA is kept, with 48 bases framed from the first base. The donors were healthy, HIV-negative adults with no recently reported acute infections or vaccinations. Every donor was a Caucasian adult residing in Nashville, Tennessee, USA. CD4+ T cells were enriched through magnetic negative selection, after which naive cells were positively selected on CD45RA and the remaining negative fraction served as the memory subset. After blood collection by leukapheresis, PBMCs were isolated using Ficoll-Histopaque density gradient centrifugation and then cryopreserved in the vapor phase of liquid nitrogen. Purity and quantity of every magnetically sorted T cell population were checked by analytical flow cytometry. Each sorted fraction had its genomic DNA isolated and then quantified by UV absorbance on a Nanodrop 2000c.

This clone was seen just once. Its antigen target is currently unknown. Nothing much larger sits one base from this clone, and base qualities are not available. Using the deep immunoSEQ assay, multiplex PCR amplified TCR CDR3 regions from genomic DNA. Extracted genomic DNA from each cell subset was spread evenly across all wells of several immunoSEQ 96-well plates, with each plate serving as a replicate. For sorted subsets, approximately 200 ng of genomic DNA, equivalent to 25,000 to 30,000 T cell genomes, went into each replicate PCR. The purified libraries were quantified using a Qubit 3.0 fluorometer, sized with a Bioanalyzer 2100, and then quantified again using the KAPA Library Quantification kit. Each immunoSEQ 96-well plate was sequenced on its own single-read 150-cycle Illumina NextSeq 550 flow cell. The paper's processing steps were these. The immunoSEQ output contained only junctional sequences without quality scores, so filtering could not match that applied to full-length reads. Sequences were annotated with PyIR, a Python wrapper for IgBLAST v1.9, using IMGT germline references to assign V/J genes and CDR3. Any read was removed if the V/J assignment was weak (E-value above 1e-6), the CDR3 was missing, or the read contained stop codons, out-of-frame junctions, or ambiguous translated residues. V3J clonotypes were defined as sequences sharing an identical inferred V gene, J gene, and CDR3 amino acid sequence. To compute the percentage overlap between repertoires, the number of shared unique clonotypes was divided by the size of the smaller repertoire. RTK rarefaction, the Chao1 estimator, and Recon v2.1 estimates of unobserved clonotypes were used to assess repertoire richness. For all TCRbeta clonotypes obtained by the gDNA method from a few donors, generation probabilities were computed with OLGA. TCRdb took over this immuneACCESS table, retaining in-frame rearrangements with V and J assigned. Such tables are incomplete; in checked studies, under half of the missing clones stem from an unresolved V gene, and the remainder is unexplained. That table supplies the V and J calls and clone size; D and trimming were determined from the DNA. The sample yields 600,000 to 750,000 clones; less than 80% were counted once. Under 2% of the sample is taken by the ten largest.

Recombination joined TRBV28 with TRBJ2-7, and 7 junction bases match TRBD2. This clonotype originated in a woman aged 25-40 years in good health. Sequencing was carried out using memory CD4+ T cells sorted from blood. The sample's cell subset or site, from its label and the paper: CD45RA-negative fraction. The CDR3 protein is CASTADRAGYFYEQYF. The DNA sequence is given as TGTGCCAGCACCGCGGACCGAGCGGGATACTTCTACGAGCAGTACTTC.